This note documents a single TCR beta chain sequence. Its binding antigen is unknown. Base qualities are not provided; no much larger clone lies one nucleotide away. This sample was included in a study of blood T cell repertoires in COVID-19 (TCRdb year 2020). The study in broad terms: Samples from collaborators originated in the United States, Italy and Spain and spanned both the acute and convalescent phases of COVID-19. The material from the prospective study consisted of cDNA or gDNA derived from T cells, B-cell-depleted T cells, or PBMCs. The dataset comprised deeply sampled blood TCRbeta repertoires from subjects exposed to, actively infected with, or recovered from COVID-19. A freely available public database, intended as a resource for researchers studying the immune response to SARS-CoV-2, is where the repertoires were released. Samples came from the ongoing ImmuneRACE study (first 160 participants) plus 1,254 subjects from 6 global collaborators. A de-identified subject ID, COVID-19 status, age in years and sex were almost always included in the sample metadata. HLA class I and class II types, where available, came from metadata supplied by the sample provider rather than from assay-based typing.

TCRbeta CDR3 regions were amplified from genomic DNA by means of the immunoSEQ Assay, a bias-controlled multiplex PCR. On the authors' methods: The number of nucleated cells in each sample was estimated by amplification of reference gene primers within the assay. To quantify the absolute abundance of each unique TCRbeta CDR3 rearrangement, sequence reads were collapsed and filtered. For each sample, productive Simpson clonality was calculated as the square root of Simpson's diversity index over productive rearrangements. TCRdb re-hosts the immuneACCESS table, in-frame sequences only. Its copies lack some clones; in the studies checked, an unresolved V gene accounts for under half of them, and the cause for the rest is not known. D and trimming were read from the DNA, whereas the V and J calls and clone size are those reported in that table. Counted in this sample were about 250,000 clones; over 75% of them appeared once. The biggest ten clones account for about 9.3% of the sample.

Participants in the prospective study were enrolled through a virtual design, were aged roughly 18 to 100 years, and lived in roughly 24 United States geographic areas. In the prospective study, cohorts were assigned on the basis of participant-reported clinical history obtained from a screening survey and a study questionnaire. Each participant in the prospective study had whole blood, serum and a nasopharyngeal or oropharyngeal swab collected by mobile phlebotomists. Prospective study participants could optionally give additional blood draws and questionnaires over a roughly 2-month period. Blood samples from the prospective study were shipped frozen or at room temperature prior to DNA extraction. There are 13 amino acids in the CDR3, from cysteine to phenylalanine inclusive. Kept here is only the CDR3 DNA, which spans 39 bases and is read in frame from base 1. CDR1 and CDR2, looked up from the germline V gene, are WSHSY and SAAADI. V and J are truncated by 6 bases and 2 bases respectively, leaving an intervening sequence of 10 bases.

Study-wide findings and limitations: The amount of clinical and demographic metadata varied by source and participant and was provided uncurated.

The chain employs TRBV10-2 and TRBJ1-2; perhaps TRBD1 is the D gene, with 5 bases matching. The sample was PBMCs or T cells enriched from blood (not recorded which). This TCR was recovered from a woman between 45 and 65 years old with acute COVID-19. For the CDR3, the sequence is CASRPDKNYGYTF. In nucleotides, the sequence is TGCGCCAGCAGGCCGGACAAGAACTATGGCTACACCTTC.